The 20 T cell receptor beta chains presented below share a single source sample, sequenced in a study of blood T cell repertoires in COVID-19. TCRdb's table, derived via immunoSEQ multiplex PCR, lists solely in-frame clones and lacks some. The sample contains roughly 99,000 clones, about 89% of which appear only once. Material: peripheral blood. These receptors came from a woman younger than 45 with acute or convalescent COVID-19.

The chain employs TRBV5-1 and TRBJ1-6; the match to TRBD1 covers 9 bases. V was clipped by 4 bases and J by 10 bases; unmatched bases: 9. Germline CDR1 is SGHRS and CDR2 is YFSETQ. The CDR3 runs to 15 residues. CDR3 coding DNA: TGCGCCAGCAGCAGGGGACAGGGTGATTACTCACCCCTCCACTTT. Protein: CASSRGQGDYSPLHF.

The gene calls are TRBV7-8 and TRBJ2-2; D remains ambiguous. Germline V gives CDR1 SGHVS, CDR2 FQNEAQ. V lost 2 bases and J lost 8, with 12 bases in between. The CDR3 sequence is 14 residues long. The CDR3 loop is CASSLRQSAGELFF. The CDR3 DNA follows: TGTGCCAGCAGCTTACGGCAAAGCGCGGGGGAGCTGTTTTTT.

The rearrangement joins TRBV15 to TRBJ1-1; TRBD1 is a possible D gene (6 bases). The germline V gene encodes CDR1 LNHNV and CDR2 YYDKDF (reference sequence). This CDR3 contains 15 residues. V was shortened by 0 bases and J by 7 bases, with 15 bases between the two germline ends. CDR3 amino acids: CATSREWTAQSEAFF. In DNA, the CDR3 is TGTGCCACCAGCAGAGAATGGACAGCTCAGAGTGAAGCTTTCTTT.

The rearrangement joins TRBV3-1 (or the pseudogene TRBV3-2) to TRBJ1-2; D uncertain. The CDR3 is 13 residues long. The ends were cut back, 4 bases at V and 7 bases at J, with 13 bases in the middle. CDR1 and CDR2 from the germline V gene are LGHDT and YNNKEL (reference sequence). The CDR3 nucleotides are TGTGCCAGCAGCCGTGAGAGGGTGCGTGGCTACACCTTC. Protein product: CASSRERVRGYTF.

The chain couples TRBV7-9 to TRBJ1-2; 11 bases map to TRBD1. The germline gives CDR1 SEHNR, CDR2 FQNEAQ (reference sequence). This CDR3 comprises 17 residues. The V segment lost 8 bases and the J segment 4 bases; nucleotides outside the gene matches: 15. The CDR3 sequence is CASRPWTGGAPGYGYTF. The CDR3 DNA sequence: TGTGCCAGCCGACCGTGGACAGGGGGCGCCCCGGGCTATGGCTACACCTTC.

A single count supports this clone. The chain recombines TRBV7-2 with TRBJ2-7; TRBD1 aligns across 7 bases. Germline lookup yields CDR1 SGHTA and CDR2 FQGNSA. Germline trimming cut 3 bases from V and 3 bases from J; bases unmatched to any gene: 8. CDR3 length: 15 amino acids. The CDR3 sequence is CASSLTGQHYYEQYF. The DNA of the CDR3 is TGTGCCAGCAGCTTGACGGGACAGCACTACTACGAGCAGTACTTC.

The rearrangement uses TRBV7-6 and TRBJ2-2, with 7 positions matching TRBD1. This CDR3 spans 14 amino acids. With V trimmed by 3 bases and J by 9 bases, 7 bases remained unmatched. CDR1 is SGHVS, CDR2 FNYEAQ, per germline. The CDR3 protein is CASSLTGNVRELFF. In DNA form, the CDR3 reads TGTGCCAGCAGCTTGACAGGGAACGTAAGGGAGCTGTTTTTT.

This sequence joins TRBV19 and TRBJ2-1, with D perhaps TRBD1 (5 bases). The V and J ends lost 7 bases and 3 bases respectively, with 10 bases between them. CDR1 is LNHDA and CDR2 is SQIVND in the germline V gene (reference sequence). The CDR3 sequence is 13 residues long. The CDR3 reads CASTTRGYNEQFF. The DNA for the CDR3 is TGTGCCAGTACTACAAGGGGCTACAATGAGCAGTTCTTC.

The CDR3 region is CAWNGDPNYGYTF. The DNA of the CDR3 is TGTGCCTGGAACGGGGATCCTAACTATGGCTACACCTTC. The chain employs TRBV30 and TRBJ1-2; D unclear. The length of the CDR3 is 13 residues. Germline lookup yields CDR1 GTSNPN and CDR2 SVGIG (reference sequence). Trimming left V 4 bases short and J 0 bases short, with 9 bases between.

This chain's CDR3 is CASSNLLWGANVLTF. In DNA form, the CDR3 reads TGTGCCAGCAGCAACTTGTTATGGGGGGCCAACGTCCTGACTTTC. V usage is TRBV9 and J usage is TRBJ2-6, with D unclear. Germline V gene data show CDR1 as SGDLS and CDR2 as YYNGEE. This CDR3 has 15 residues. The V gene lost 4 bases and the J gene lost 4 bases, with 12 bases spanning the gap.

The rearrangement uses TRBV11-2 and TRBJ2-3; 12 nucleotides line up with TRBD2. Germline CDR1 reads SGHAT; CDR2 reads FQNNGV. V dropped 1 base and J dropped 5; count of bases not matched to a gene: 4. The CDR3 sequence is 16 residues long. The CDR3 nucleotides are TGTGCCAGCAGCTTAGGGAGACTAGCGGGAGTAGATACGCAGTATTTT. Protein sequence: CASSLGRLAGVDTQYF. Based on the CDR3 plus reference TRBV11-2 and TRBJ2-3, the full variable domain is EAGVAQSPRYKIIEKRQSVAFWCNPISGHATLYWYQQILGQGPKLLIQFQNNGVVDDSQLPKDRFSAERLKGVDSTLKIQPAKLEDSAVYLCASSLGRLAGVDTQYFGPGTRLTVL.

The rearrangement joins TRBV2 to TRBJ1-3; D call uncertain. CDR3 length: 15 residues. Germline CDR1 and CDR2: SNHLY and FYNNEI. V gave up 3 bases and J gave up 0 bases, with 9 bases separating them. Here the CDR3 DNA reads TGTGCCAGCAGTGACTTCCTAAGCTCTGGAAACACCATATATTTT. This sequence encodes CASSDFLSSGNTIYF.

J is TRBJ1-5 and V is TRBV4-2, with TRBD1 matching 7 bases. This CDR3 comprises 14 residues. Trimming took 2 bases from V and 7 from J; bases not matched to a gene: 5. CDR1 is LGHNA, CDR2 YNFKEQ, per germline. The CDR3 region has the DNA TGTGCCAGCAGCCAATTCCTAGGGGGCCAGCCCCAGCATTTT. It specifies CASSQFLGGQPQHF.

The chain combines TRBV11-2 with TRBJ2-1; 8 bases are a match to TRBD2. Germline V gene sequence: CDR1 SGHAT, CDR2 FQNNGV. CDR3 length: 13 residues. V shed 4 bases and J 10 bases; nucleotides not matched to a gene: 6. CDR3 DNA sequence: TGTGCCAGCAGCTCAACTGTAGCGGGAGAGCAGTTCTTC. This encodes CASSSTVAGEQFF.

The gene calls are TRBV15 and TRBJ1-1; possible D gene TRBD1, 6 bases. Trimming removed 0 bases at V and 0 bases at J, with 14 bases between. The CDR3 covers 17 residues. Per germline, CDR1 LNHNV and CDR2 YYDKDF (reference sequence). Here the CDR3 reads CATSRDWARGLNTEAFF. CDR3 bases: TGTGCCACCAGCAGAGATTGGGCAAGGGGGTTGAACACTGAAGCTTTCTTT.

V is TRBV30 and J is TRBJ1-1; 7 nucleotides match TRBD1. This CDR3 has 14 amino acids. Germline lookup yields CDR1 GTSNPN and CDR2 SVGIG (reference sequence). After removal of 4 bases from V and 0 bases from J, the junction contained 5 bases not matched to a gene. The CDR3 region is CAWKTGVVNTEAFF. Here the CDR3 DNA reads TGTGCCTGGAAAACAGGGGTGGTGAACACTGAAGCTTTCTTT.

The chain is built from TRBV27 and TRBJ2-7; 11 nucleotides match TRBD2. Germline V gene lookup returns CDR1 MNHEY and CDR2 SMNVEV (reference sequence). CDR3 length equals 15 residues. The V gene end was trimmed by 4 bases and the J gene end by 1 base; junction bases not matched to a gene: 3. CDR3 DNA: TGTGCCAGCAGTTACCTAGCGGGGGGTTCCTACGAGCAGTACTTC. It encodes CASSYLAGGSYEQYF.

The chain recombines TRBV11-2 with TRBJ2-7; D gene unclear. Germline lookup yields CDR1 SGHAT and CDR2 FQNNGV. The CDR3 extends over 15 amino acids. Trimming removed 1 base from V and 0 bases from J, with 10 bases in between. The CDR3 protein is CASSLASAASYEQYF. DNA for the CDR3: TGTGCCAGCAGCTTAGCTTCGGCGGCCTCCTACGAGCAGTACTTC.

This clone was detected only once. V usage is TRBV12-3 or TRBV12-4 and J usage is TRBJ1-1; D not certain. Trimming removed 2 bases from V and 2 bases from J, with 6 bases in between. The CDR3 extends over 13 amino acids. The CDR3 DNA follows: TGTGCCAGCAGTTTACAGGTTAACACTGAAGCTTTCTTT. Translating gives CASSLQVNTEAFF.

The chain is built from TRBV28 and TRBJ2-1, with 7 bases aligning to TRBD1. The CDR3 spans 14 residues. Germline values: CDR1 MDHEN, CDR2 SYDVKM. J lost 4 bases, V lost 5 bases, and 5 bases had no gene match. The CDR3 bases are TGTGCCAGCAGTGCCCGACAGGGTTACAATGAGCAGTTCTTC. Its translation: CASSARQGYNEQFF.